Presented here are 2 T cell receptor beta chains from one specimen sequenced in a study of T cell repertoires in cytomegalovirus infection. MiXCR, run by TCRdb on the reads, gives a single entry per CDR3 protein. The sample shows around 490,000 distinct CDR3 sequences, 26% of them seen only once. Sequencing was done on a sample of PBMCs. Receptors originate from a human donor in good health (CMV status not recorded). Some clones in this sample may be carry-over from other donors' samples.

This clonotype was found a few times. The chain recombines TRBV7-3 with TRBJ2-3; D is possibly TRBD2 (5 bases). V dropped 2 bases and J dropped 4 bases, with 10 bases sitting between them. Per germline, CDR1 SGHTA and CDR2 FQGTGA. This CDR3 contains 14 residues. CDR3 protein: CASSLGAAPDTQYF. The CDR3 coding sequence is TGTGCCAGCAGCTTAGGAGCGGCTCCAGATACGCAGTATTTT.

This sequence joins TRBV24-1 and TRBJ2-5, with D uncertain. The CDR3 covers 13 residues. The germline V gene has CDR1 KGHDR and CDR2 SFDVKD. V gave up 6 bases and J gave up 0 bases, with 7 bases separating them. This chain's CDR3 is CATSSANQETQYF. CDR3 in DNA: TGTGCCACCAGTTCGGCGAACCAAGAGACCCAGTACTTC.